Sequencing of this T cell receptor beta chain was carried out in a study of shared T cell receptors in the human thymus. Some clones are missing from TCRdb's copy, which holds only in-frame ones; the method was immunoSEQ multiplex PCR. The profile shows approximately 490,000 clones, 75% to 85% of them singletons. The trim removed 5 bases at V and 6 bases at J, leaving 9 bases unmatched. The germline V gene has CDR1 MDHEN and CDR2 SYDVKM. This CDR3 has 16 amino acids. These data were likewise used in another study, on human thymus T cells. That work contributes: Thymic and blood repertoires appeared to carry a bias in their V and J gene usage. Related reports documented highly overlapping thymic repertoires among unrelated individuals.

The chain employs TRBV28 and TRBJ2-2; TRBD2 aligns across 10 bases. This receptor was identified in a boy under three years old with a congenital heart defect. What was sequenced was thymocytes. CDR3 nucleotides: TGTGCCAGCAGTGACCCGGGACTAGCGAATCCCGGGGAGCTGTTTTTT. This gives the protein CASSDPGLANPGELFF.